This T cell receptor (beta chain) originates from a study of Tregs in tolerant kidney transplant recipients. Assay used: immunoSEQ multiplex PCR; TCRdb lists only in-frame clones, some missing. The repertoire has under 100,000 clones, around 90% of them found once; the top ten carry over 4%. CDR1 is LGHNT, CDR2 FRNRAP, per germline. The V end was cut by 11 bases, the J end by 6 bases, with 16 bases between. The CDR3 loop spans 13 amino acids. Study observations and caveats: This study did not directly address biological reproducibility. The most relevant donor-specific Treg TCRbeta repertoire apparently came from expansion with activated donor B cells.

CD4+CD25+CD127- Tregs, CD4+CD25- non-Tregs, CD4 and CD8 cells were sorted. Regarding this clone: Antigen unknown.

The chain joins TRBV12-5 to TRBJ2-2, with D tentatively TRBD1 or TRBD2 (5 bases each). This receptor was taken from a human donor in good health. The sample taken for sequencing was CD8+ T cells from blood. The DNA for the CDR3 is TGTGCTGAAGGGACCGAGGAGTCCGGGGAGCTGTTTTTT. As protein: CAEGTEESGELFF.